Following are 6 T cell receptor beta chains from one sample sequenced in a study of control samples from healthy donors and cancer patients. Method: immunoSEQ multiplex PCR; TCRdb's copy keeps in-frame clones and lacks some. The table lists 100,000 to 150,000 clones, around 87% of them singletons. The sequenced material came from blood. Source of these receptors: a man in his fifties or sixties in good health.

This rearrangement joins TRBV28 to TRBJ2-5; TRBD1 aligns across 8 bases. CDR1 is MDHEN and CDR2 is SYDVKM in the germline V gene. CDR3 length: 16 amino acids. J was trimmed by 2 bases and V by 5 bases; bases with no gene match: 10. CDR3 sequence: CASSLLGTGAQETQYF. In nucleotides, the CDR3 is TGTGCCAGCAGTCTCCTCGGGACAGGAGCACAAGAGACCCAGTACTTC.

The V call is TRBV9, the J call TRBJ2-5, with TRBD1 identical over 9 bases. The CDR3 is 16 amino acids. V shed 2 bases and J 4 bases; nucleotides not matched to a gene: 9. CDR1 is SGDLS, CDR2 YYNGEE, per germline. The CDR3 protein is CASSVSTGGTGETQYF. CDR3 bases: TGTGCCAGCAGCGTTTCGACAGGGGGTACGGGAGAGACCCAGTACTTC.

The chain's CDR3 is CASGFQGSRTEAFF. The CDR3 nucleotides read TGTGCCAGCGGCTTCCAGGGTAGTAGGACTGAAGCTTTCTTT. The chain uses TRBV28 and TRBJ1-1; weak D call: TRBD1 (5 bases). V lost 8 bases to trimming and J lost 5 bases, with 18 bases between them. The CDR3 sequence is 14 residues long. Germline V gene lookup returns CDR1 MDHEN and CDR2 SYDVKM. The full variable domain, rest sourced from reference TRBV28 and TRBJ1-1, is DVKVTQSSRYLVKRTGEKVFLECVQDMDHENMFWYRQDPGLGLRLIYFSYDVKMKEKGDIPEGYSVSREKKERFSLILESASTNQTSMYLCASGFQGSRTEAFFGQGTRLTVV.

This chain links TRBV5-1 with TRBJ1-2, with D perhaps TRBD1 (6 bases). Trimming left V 6 bases short and J 5 bases short, with 14 bases between. The CDR3 consists of 13 residues. Germline CDR1 is SGHRS and CDR2 is YFSETQ. The CDR3 DNA sequence: TGCGCCAGCACCCCGGGACAAAAGTATGGCTACACCTTC. Its translation is CASTPGQKYGYTF.

Many counts were recorded for this clone. The rearrangement links TRBV7-9 to TRBJ1-1; D gene uncertain. The CDR3 has 14 residues. Germline CDR1 reads SEHNR; CDR2 reads FQNEAQ (reference sequence). V was trimmed by 0 bases and J by 0 bases, leaving 5 bases between them. The DNA for the CDR3 is TGTGCCAGCAGCTTAGCGTCGATGAACACTGAAGCTTTCTTT. Translation gives CASSLASMNTEAFF.

The chain links TRBV11-2 to TRBJ1-6; D not resolved. V lost 4 bases, J lost 6 bases, and 10 bases lay in between. The CDR3 has 14 residues. CDR1 and CDR2 from the germline V gene are SGHAT and FQNNGV. The CDR3 bases are TGTGCCAGCAGCTCCAACGGGGTTAATTCACCCCTCCACTTT. It encodes CASSSNGVNSPLHF.